Listed here are 5 T cell receptor beta chains from one sample, sequenced in a study of blood T cell repertoires in COVID-19. Sequenced by immunoSEQ multiplex PCR; TCRdb stores in-frame clones only, minus some. The sample gives about 190,000 clones, around 90% of which show up once; around 7% is in the top ten. Sequencing was done on a sample of peripheral blood. These receptors originate from a man between 35 and 55 years old with acute or convalescent COVID-19.

The chain couples TRBV2 to TRBJ2-5; TRBD2 matches 8 bases. This CDR3 spans 16 amino acids. Germline V CDR1 and CDR2: SNHLY, FYNNEI. After removal of 8 bases from V and 5 bases from J, the junction contained 16 bases not matched to a gene. CDR3 nucleotides: TGTGCCAGCCTCCGGGGGGGCCTAGCGGGTATGGAGACCCAGTACTTC. It yields the protein CASLRGGLAGMETQYF.

The chain couples TRBV11-3 to TRBJ2-2, with 10 bases matching TRBD2. Germline V gene data show CDR1 as SGHNT and CDR2 as YENEEA. The trim removed 5 bases at V and 2 bases at J, leaving 8 bases unmatched. The CDR3 is 17 amino acids. CDR3 nucleotides: TGTGCCAGCAGCCCAGGGCCTAGCGGGGGCAACACCGGGGAGCTGTTTTTT. Translating it yields CASSPGPSGGNTGELFF.

The CDR3 nucleotides read TGTGCCAGCAGCTGGCTAGCGGGGGGATATACATCGAACGAGCAGTACTTC. It is translated as CASSWLAGGYTSNEQYF. The chain uses TRBV7-9 and TRBJ2-7; 11 positions match TRBD2. The junction had 13 bases not matched to a gene; V was cut back by 4 bases and J by 5 bases. The CDR3 length is 17 residues. The germline V gene encodes CDR1 SEHNR and CDR2 FQNEAQ (reference sequence).

The chain employs TRBV10-3 and TRBJ2-7; D possibly corresponds to TRBD1 (5 bases). The CDR3 covers 14 residues. Deletions cut 6 bases from V and 0 bases from J, with 12 bases between. The germline CDR1 and CDR2 sequences are ENHRY and SYGVKD. The CDR3 protein is CAISFEDSSYEQYF. Here the CDR3 DNA reads TGTGCCATCAGCTTCGAAGACAGCTCCTACGAGCAGTACTTC.

CDR3 region: CASSPGQSTGANVLTF. The CDR3 DNA sequence: TGTGCCAGCAGCCCTGGACAGAGCACTGGGGCCAACGTCCTGACTTTC. J is TRBJ2-6 and V is TRBV7-9, with a tentative D call TRBD1 (6 bases). Germline V gives CDR1 SEHNR, CDR2 FQNEAQ (reference sequence). There are 16 residues in the CDR3. V was clipped by 5 bases and J by 2 bases, with 13 bases between them.